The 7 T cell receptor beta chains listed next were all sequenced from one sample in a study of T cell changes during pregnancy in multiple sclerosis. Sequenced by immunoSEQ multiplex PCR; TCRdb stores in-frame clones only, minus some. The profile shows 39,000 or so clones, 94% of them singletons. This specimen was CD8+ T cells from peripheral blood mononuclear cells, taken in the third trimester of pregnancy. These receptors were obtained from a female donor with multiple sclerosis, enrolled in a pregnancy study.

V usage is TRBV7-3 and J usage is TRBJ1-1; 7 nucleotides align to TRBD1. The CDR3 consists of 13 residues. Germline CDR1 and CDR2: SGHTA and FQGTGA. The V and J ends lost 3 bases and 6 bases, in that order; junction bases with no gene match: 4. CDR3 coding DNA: TGTGCCAGCAGCTTGACAGGGAGAGCTGAAGCTTTCTTT. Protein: CASSLTGRAEAFF.

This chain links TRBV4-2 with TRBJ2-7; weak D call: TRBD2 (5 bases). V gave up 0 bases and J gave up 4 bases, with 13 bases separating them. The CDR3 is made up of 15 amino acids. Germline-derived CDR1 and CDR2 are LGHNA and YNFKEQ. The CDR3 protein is CASSQELWGDYEQYF. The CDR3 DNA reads TGTGCCAGCAGCCAAGAGTTATGGGGAGATTACGAGCAGTACTTC.

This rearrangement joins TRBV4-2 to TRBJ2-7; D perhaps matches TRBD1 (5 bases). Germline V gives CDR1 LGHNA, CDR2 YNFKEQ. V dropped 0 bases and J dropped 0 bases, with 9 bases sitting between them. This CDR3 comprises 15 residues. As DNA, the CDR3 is TGTGCCAGCAGCCAAGATTGGGGCATCTCCTACGAGCAGTACTTC. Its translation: CASSQDWGISYEQYF.

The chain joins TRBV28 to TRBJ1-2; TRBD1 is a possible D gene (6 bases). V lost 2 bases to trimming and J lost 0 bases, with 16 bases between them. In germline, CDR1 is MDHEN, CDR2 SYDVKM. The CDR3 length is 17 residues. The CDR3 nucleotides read TGTGCCAGCAGTTTAAGGGGCTTCGACAGGACTAACTATGGCTACACCTTC. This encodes CASSLRGFDRTNYGYTF.

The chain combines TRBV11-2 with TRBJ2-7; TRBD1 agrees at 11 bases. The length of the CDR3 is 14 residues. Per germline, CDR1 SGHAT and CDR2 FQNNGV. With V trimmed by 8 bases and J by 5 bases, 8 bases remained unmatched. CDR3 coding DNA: TGTGCCAGCCGAGGACAGGGGGCTATGAACGAGCAGTACTTC. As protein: CASRGQGAMNEQYF.

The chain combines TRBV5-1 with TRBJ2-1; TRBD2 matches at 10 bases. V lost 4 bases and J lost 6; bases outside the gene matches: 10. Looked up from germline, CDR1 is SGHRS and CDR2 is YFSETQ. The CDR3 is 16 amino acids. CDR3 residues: CASSHLAGAQANEQFF. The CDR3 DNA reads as TGCGCCAGCAGCCACCTAGCGGGAGCCCAGGCCAATGAGCAGTTCTTC.

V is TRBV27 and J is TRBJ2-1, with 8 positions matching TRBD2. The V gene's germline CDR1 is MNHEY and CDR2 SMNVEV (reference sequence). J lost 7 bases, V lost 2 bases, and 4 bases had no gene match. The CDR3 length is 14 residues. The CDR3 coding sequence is TGTGCCAGCAGTTTACACAGCGGGAGTAATGAGCAGTTCTTC. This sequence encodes CASSLHSGSNEQFF.